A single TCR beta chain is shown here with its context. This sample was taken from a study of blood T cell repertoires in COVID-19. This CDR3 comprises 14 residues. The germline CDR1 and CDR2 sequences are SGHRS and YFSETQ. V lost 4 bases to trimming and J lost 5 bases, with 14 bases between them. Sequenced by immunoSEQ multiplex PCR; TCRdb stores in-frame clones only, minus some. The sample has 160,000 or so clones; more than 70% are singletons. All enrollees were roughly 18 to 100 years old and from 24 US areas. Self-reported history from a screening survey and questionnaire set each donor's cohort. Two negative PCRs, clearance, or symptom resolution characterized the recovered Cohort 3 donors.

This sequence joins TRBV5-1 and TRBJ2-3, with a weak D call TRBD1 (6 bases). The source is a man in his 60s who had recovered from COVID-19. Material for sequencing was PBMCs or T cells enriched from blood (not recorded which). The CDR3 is CASSKQGPLDTQYF. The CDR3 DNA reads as TGCGCCAGCAGCAAACAGGGACCCCTAGATACGCAGTATTTT.